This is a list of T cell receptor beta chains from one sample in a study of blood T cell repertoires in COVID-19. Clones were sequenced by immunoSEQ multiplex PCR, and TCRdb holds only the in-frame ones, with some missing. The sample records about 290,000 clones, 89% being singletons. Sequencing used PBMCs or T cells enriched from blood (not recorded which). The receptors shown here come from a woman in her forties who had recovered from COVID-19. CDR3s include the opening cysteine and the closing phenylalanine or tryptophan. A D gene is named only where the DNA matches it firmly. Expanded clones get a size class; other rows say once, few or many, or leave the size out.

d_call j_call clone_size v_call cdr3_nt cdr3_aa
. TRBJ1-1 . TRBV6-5 TGTGCCAGCAGTTATAACGGGGATAACACTGAAGCTTTCTTT CASSYNGDNTEAFF
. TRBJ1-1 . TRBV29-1 TGCAGCGCCGGCGACGCTGAAGCTTTCTTT CSAGDAEAFF
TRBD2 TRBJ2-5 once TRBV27 TGTGCCAGCGGTGGGACTAGCGGGAGACCCGACCAAGAGACCCAGTACTTC CASGGTSGRPDQETQYF
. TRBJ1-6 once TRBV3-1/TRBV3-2 TGTGCCAGCAGCGCAAACAGGAATTCACCCCTCCACTTT CASSANRNSPLHF
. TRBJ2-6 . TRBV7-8 TGTGCCAGCGAGGCGGGAACTGGGGCCAACGTCCTGACTTTC CASEAGTGANVLTF
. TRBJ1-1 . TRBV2 TGTGCCAGCAACCGGCTCGGGACTGAAGCTTTCTTT CASNRLGTEAFF
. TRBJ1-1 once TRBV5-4 TGTGCCAGCAGCCCCCCAGGGGTGAACACTGAAGCTTTCTTT CASSPPGVNTEAFF
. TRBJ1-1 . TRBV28 TGTGCCAGCAGTCAACCCTTGCGGGGGAAGAACACTGAAGCTTTCTTT CASSQPLRGKNTEAFF
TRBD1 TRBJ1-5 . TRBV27 TGTGCCAGCAGTCCCACCTCCCGGGACAGATATCAGCCCCAGCATTTT CASSPTSRDRYQPQHF
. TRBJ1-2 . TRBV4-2 TGTGCCAGCAGCCAAGGGCCCGCGACAGGAGGCTACACCTTC CASSQGPATGGYTF
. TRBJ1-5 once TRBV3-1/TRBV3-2 TGTGCCAGCAGGGACTCCGGGACTCTGGGGCCCCAGCATTTT CASRDSGTLGPQHF
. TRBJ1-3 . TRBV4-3 TGCGCCAGCAGCCAGGGACCGGGGGACGGAAACACCATATATTTT CASSQGPGDGNTIYF
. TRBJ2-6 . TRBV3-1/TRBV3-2 TGTGCCAGCAGCCAAGCCTTCTCTTGGACAGCAAACTCTGGGGCCAACGTCCTGACTTTC CASSQAFSWTANSGANVLTF
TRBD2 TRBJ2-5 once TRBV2 TGTGCCAGCAGCCTAGCGGGGACTCAAGAGACCCAGTACTTC CASSLAGTQETQYF
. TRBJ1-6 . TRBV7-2 TGTGCCAGCAGCTTAGCGATCCGGGGGAGCTCCTATAATTCACCCCTCCACTTT CASSLAIRGSSYNSPLHF
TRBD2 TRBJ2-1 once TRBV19 TGTGCCAGTAGTATACACGGGGCTTCTAGCGGGAGATGGGATGAGCAGTTCTTC CASSIHGASSGRWDEQFF
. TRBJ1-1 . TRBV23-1 TGCGCCAGCAGTCCCAGAATCCCAAAGTATTGGCACACTGAAGCTTTCTTT CASSPRIPKYWHTEAFF
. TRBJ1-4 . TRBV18 TGTGCCAGCTCACCCCGGCGGACTAATGAAAAACTGTTTTTT CASSPRRTNEKLFF
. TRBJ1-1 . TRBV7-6 TGTGCCAGCAGCGTGGGGGCGAACACTGAAGCTTTCTTT CASSVGANTEAFF
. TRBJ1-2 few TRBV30 TGTGCCTGGAGTCCCCCCGGAGGAGGGGTTGGGTATGGCTACACCTTC CAWSPPGGGVGYGYTF
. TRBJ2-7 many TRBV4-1 TGCGCCAGCAGCCAAGATCCCCTAGAGCAGTACTTC CASSQDPLEQYF
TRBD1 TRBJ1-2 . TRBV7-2 TGTGCCAGCAGCTTAAAGGGACAGGGCTTTGGCTACACCTTC CASSLKGQGFGYTF
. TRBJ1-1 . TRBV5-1 TGCGCCAGCAGCCAAGTCTTCGCAGGGGCTAATCCTGAAGCTTTCTTT CASSQVFAGANPEAFF
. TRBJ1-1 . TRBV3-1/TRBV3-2 TGTGCCAGCAGCCCATTGCGGGCTCGCACTGAAGCTTTCTTT CASSPLRARTEAFF
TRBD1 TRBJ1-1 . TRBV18 TGTGCCAGCTCACCTGCCTTGACAGGGGGCCTCACTGAAGCTTTCTTT CASSPALTGGLTEAFF
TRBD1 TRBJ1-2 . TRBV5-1 TGCGCCAGCAGCTTGGGGGACAGAAACTATGGCTACACCTTC CASSLGDRNYGYTF
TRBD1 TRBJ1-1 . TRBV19 TGTGCCAGTAGTATAAGACAGGGCTTGGGCACTGAAGCTTTCTTT CASSIRQGLGTEAFF
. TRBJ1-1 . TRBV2 TGTGCCAGCAAAGGGGTGACTGAAGCTTTCTTT CASKGVTEAFF
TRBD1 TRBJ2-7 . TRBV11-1 TGTGCCAGCAGCTTGACAGGGACCTACGAGCAGTACTTC CASSLTGTYEQYF
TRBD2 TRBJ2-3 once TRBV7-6 TGTGCCAGCAGCTTAGTAGCGGGGGTAAGAGATACGCAGTATTTT CASSLVAGVRDTQYF
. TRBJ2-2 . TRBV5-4 TGTGCCAGCAGCAGGGGCACCGGGGAGCTGTTTTTT CASSRGTGELFF
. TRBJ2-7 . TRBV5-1 TGCGCCAGCAGCTTCGCTTTGGGCAGGAAGACCTACGAGCAGTACTTC CASSFALGRKTYEQYF
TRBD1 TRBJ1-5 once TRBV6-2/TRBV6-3 TGTGCCAGCAGCTCCGACAGGGTGCAGCCCCAGCATTTT CASSSDRVQPQHF
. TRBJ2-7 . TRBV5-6 TGTGCCAGCAGCTACCGGCTCTCGAGACCGGGGGTCTACGAGCAGTACTTC CASSYRLSRPGVYEQYF
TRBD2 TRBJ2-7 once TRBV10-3 TGTGCCATCAGTGAGTCGAGAGGCGGTAGCGGGTCCTACGAGCAGTACTTC CAISESRGGSGSYEQYF
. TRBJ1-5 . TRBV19 TGTGCCAGTAGTTATAGCAATGACAATCAGCCCCAGCATTTT CASSYSNDNQPQHF
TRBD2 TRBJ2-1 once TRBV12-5 TGTGCTAGTGCGCGGGGACTAGCCGATTCCTACAATGAGCAGTTCTTC CASARGLADSYNEQFF
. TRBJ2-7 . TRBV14 TGTGCCAGCAGCCAAGACCTAGGATCCGGGGAGCAGTACTTC CASSQDLGSGEQYF
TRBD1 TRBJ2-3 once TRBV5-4 TGTGCCAGCGGACCGGGACAGGTTGTCGCAGATACGCAGTATTTT CASGPGQVVADTQYF
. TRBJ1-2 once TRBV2 TGTGCCAGCAGTGACAGGGTTAACTATGGCTACACCTTC CASSDRVNYGYTF
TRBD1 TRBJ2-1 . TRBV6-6 TGTGCCAGCACTCCCGGGACAGGGGTAAATACGAATGAGCAGTTCTTC CASTPGTGVNTNEQFF
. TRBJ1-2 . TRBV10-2 TGCGCCAGCAGTGAGCCGACCGGGTATGGCTACACCTTC CASSEPTGYGYTF
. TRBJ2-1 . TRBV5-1 TGCGCCAGCAGCTTCCAGGGACTTCCCTACAATGAGCAGTTCTTC CASSFQGLPYNEQFF
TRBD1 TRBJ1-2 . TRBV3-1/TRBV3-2 TGTGCCAGCAGCCTCCGACAGGGGGGAGGCTACACCTTC CASSLRQGGGYTF
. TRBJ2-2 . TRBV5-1 TGCGCCAGCAGCCCTTTGTGGGGCGGTACCGGGGAGCTGTTTTTT CASSPLWGGTGELFF
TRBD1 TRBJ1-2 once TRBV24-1 TGTGCCACCAGTGTCTTCACAGGGGACGGCTACACCTTC CATSVFTGDGYTF
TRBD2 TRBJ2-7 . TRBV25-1 TGTGCCAGCAGTGAGACCGGGACTAGCGGTGAGCAGTACTTC CASSETGTSGEQYF
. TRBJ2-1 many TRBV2 TGTGCCAGCAGTGAAGGCGATAGAGGAGAGTTCTTC CASSEGDRGEFF
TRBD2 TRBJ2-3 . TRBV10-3 TGTGCCATCAGTGAGTCGACGAGCTGGCGGGAGGAAACAGATACGCAGTATTTT CAISESTSWREETDTQYF
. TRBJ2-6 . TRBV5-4 TGTGCCAGCAGCCCCCGGGACTCTGGGGCCAACGTCCTGACTTTC CASSPRDSGANVLTF
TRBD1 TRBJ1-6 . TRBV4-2 TGTGCCAGCAGCCAACCCAGGGGGCTAGACTCACCCCTCCACTTT CASSQPRGLDSPLHF
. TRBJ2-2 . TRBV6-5 TGTGCCAGCTCCAATTCACAGGGTCCCACCGGGGAGCTGTTTTTT CASSNSQGPTGELFF
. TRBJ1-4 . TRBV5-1 TGCGCCAGCAGCATGGATGCGTGGGCCACGGGGAATGAAAAACTGTTTTTT CASSMDAWATGNEKLFF
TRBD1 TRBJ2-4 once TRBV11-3 TGTGCCAGCAGCACTGGGACAGGGGCCAAAAACATTCAGTACTTC CASSTGTGAKNIQYF
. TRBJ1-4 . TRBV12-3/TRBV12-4 TGTGCCAGCAGTCCATCAACAGTAAAACTGTTTTTT CASSPSTVKLFF
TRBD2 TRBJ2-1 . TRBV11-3 TGTGCCAGCAGCTCGGGACTAGCGGGGGCCAGGTCCAATGAGCAGTTCTTC CASSSGLAGARSNEQFF
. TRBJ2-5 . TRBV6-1 TGTGCCAGCAGTGAACTGTGGTCGGGAGAGACCCAGTACTTC CASSELWSGETQYF
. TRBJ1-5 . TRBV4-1 TGCGCCAGCAGCCAAGATTGGCAGGGCGGTAGTCAGCCCCAGCATTTT CASSQDWQGGSQPQHF
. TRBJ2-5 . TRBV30 TGTGCCTGGGCAGGGGCGTCAGAGACCCAGTACTTC CAWAGASETQYF